Listed here are 20 T cell receptor beta chains from one sample, sequenced in a study of blood T cell repertoires in COVID-19. Sequencing used immunoSEQ multiplex PCR; TCRdb keeps in-frame clones, though not all of them. The data contain about 250,000 clones, approximately 91% of them seen just once; the ten biggest clones take up more than 0.65%. Sequencing used peripheral blood. The origin of the receptors is a man in his thirties or forties with COVID-19, enrolled during active disease.

The genes are TRBV6-4 and TRBJ1-2; D unclear. This CDR3 contains 15 residues. Looked up from germline, CDR1 is MRHNA and CDR2 is SNTAGT. The ends were cut back, 4 bases at V and 2 bases at J, with 14 bases in the middle. CDR3: CASSATSGTNYGYTF. As DNA, the CDR3 is TGTGCCAGCAGTGCCACCTCAGGAACGAACTATGGCTACACCTTC.

This rearrangement joins TRBV27 to TRBJ1-2, with 7 nucleotides matching TRBD1. Germline V CDR1 and CDR2: MNHEY, SMNVEV (reference sequence). The CDR3 spans 14 residues. Germline trimming cut 5 bases from V and 4 bases from J; bases unmatched to any gene: 7. DNA for the CDR3: TGTGCCAGCAGTGGAGGGGACAGAACCTATGGCTACACCTTC. Its protein product is CASSGGDRTYGYTF.

J is TRBJ2-3 and V is TRBV6-5, with 13 bases matching TRBD2. With V trimmed by 8 bases and J by 0 bases, 2 bases remained unmatched. Germline assignment: CDR1 MNHEY and CDR2 SVGAGI. The CDR3 totals 15 residues. The CDR3 region has the DNA TGTGCCAGCGGGACTAGCGGGGTTAGCACAGATACGCAGTATTTT. It specifies CASGTSGVSTDTQYF.

The J gene is TRBJ1-6, the V gene TRBV5-1; tentative D call: TRBD1 (6 bases). Trimming stripped 2 bases from V and 5 bases from J, with 11 bases between. CDR1 SGHRS and CDR2 YFSETQ come from the germline V gene. The CDR3 runs 15 residues. CDR3 protein: CASSFAGEHNSPLHF. The CDR3 DNA reads TGCGCCAGCAGCTTTGCAGGGGAGCATAATTCACCCCTCCACTTT.

V and J are TRBV4-1 and TRBJ2-7, with D unclear. The CDR3 loop spans 13 amino acids. Between the trimmed V and J ends, which lost 1 base and 3 bases, there was a span of 7 bases. Per germline, CDR1 MGHRA and CDR2 YSYEKL. The CDR3 spells CASSQVPGYEQYF. Here the CDR3 DNA reads TGCGCCAGCAGCCAAGTCCCAGGCTACGAGCAGTACTTC.

The chain recombines TRBV3-1 (or the pseudogene TRBV3-2) with TRBJ1-1; D ambiguous. Trimming cost V 1 base and J 3 bases, with 12 bases left between them. The germline V gene has CDR1 LGHDT and CDR2 YNNKEL (reference sequence). This CDR3 has 15 residues. The CDR3 here is CASSQGRLRDTEAFF. CDR3 sequence (DNA): TGTGCCAGCAGCCAAGGTCGCCTCCGGGACACTGAAGCTTTCTTT.

This chain joins TRBV2 and TRBJ1-2, with a weak D call TRBD1 (6 bases). The CDR3 spans 13 residues. V shed 6 bases and J shed 4 bases, with 12 bases lying between them. Per the germline V gene, CDR1 is SNHLY and CDR2 is FYNNEI. The CDR3 loop reads CASSEDSSYGYTF. DNA for the CDR3: TGTGCCAGCAGCGAGGACAGTTCCTATGGCTACACCTTC.

The rearrangement uses TRBV5-1 and TRBJ2-1, with D perhaps TRBD1 (6 bases). The germline V and J ends were trimmed by 0 bases and 11 bases, with 18 bases remaining between them. The CDR3 is made up of 15 amino acids. Germline V gene data show CDR1 as SGHRS and CDR2 as YFSETQ. The CDR3 loop reads CASSLDQLQGAKQFF. The CDR3 DNA reads as TGCGCCAGCAGCTTGGACCAACTACAGGGAGCCAAGCAGTTCTTC.

CDR3 nucleotides: TGTGCCAGCAGCCGCGAGGACAGGGGTTCACCCCTCCACTTT. It encodes CASSREDRGSPLHF. This sequence joins TRBV5-4 and TRBJ1-6, with TRBD1 matching 9 bases. CDR1 and CDR2 from the germline V gene are SGHNT and YYREEE (reference sequence). The CDR3 is made up of 14 amino acids. The V segment lost 4 bases and the J segment 9 bases; nucleotides outside the gene matches: 5.

The gene calls are TRBV27 and TRBJ1-6; 7 nucleotides line up with TRBD1. J gave up 7 bases and V 3 bases, and 12 bases lay outside the gene matches. The germline CDR1 and CDR2 sequences are MNHEY and SMNVEV (reference sequence). This CDR3 has 17 amino acids. The CDR3 DNA reads as TGTGCCAGCAGTTTGTCTGCGACAGGGATAGGGAATTCACCCCTCCACTTT. This gives the protein CASSLSATGIGNSPLHF.

This chain links TRBV11-1 with TRBJ2-5; TRBD2 matches 7 bases. The V and J ends lost 6 bases and 1 base, in that order; junction bases with no gene match: 8. Germline-derived CDR1 and CDR2 are SGHAT and FQDESV (reference sequence). This CDR3 has 15 residues. In DNA form, the CDR3 reads TGTGCCAGCAGGCCCATAGCGGGCGGCCAAGAGACCCAGTACTTC. It translates to CASRPIAGGQETQYF. The variable domain in full, completed from reference TRBV11-1 and TRBJ2-5, reads EAEVAQSPRYKITEKSQAVAFWCDPISGHATLYWYRQILGQGPELLVQFQDESVVDDSQLPKDRFSAERLKGVDSTLKIQPAELGDSAMYLCASRPIAGGQETQYFGPGTRLLVL.

The rearrangement links TRBV6-2 or TRBV6-3 to TRBJ2-5, with TRBD1 identical over 7 bases. The germline gives CDR1 MNHEY, CDR2 SVGEGT. The CDR3 sequence is 13 residues long. V shed 4 bases and J 2 bases; nucleotides not matched to a gene: 1. CDR3 protein: CASSSGQQETQYF. DNA for the CDR3: TGTGCCAGCAGTTCGGGACAGCAAGAGACCCAGTACTTC.

This clone occurred once. The gene calls are TRBV10-3 and TRBJ1-2, with D maybe TRBD1 (5 bases). Germline CDR1 reads ENHRY; CDR2 reads SYGVKD. This CDR3 region has 14 residues. The V gene lost 0 bases and the J gene lost 2 bases, with 7 bases spanning the gap. The CDR3 sequence is CAISESGGNYGYTF. CDR3 bases: TGTGCCATCAGTGAGTCGGGGGGAAACTATGGCTACACCTTC.

This rearrangement joins TRBV29-1 to TRBJ1-2; 9 bases are shared with TRBD1. Germline V gene data show CDR1 as SQVTM and CDR2 as ANQGSEA. V dropped 4 bases and J dropped 4; count of bases not matched to a gene: 7. The CDR3 is 14 residues long. Here the CDR3 DNA reads TGCAGCGTTGTGGGGGACAGGGACCTCTATGGCTACACCTTC. Protein product: CSVVGDRDLYGYTF.

This clone was recorded only once. V and J are TRBV18 and TRBJ2-2, with 9 positions matching TRBD2. Per germline, CDR1 KGHSH and CDR2 LQKENI. CDR3 size: 18 residues. Trimming cost V 2 bases and J 1 base; bases outside gene matches: 8. The CDR3 nucleotides read TGTGCCAGCTCACCAGCCATCCAGCGGGGGGTGAACACCGGGGAGCTGTTTTTT. Amino acid sequence: CASSPAIQRGVNTGELFF.

This rearrangement joins TRBV5-1 to TRBJ1-5; TRBD1 agrees at 9 bases. Per the germline V gene, CDR1 is SGHRS and CDR2 is YFSETQ. The trim removed 4 bases at V and 6 bases at J, leaving 5 bases unmatched. There are 14 residues in the CDR3. The CDR3 here is CASSLDRGAQPQHF. CDR3 DNA: TGCGCCAGCAGCCTGGACAGGGGCGCTCAGCCCCAGCATTTT.

The rearrangement links TRBV5-4 to TRBJ2-2; D not certain. Germline V lookup: CDR1 SGHNT, CDR2 YYREEE (reference sequence). V dropped 4 bases and J dropped 5 bases, with 12 bases sitting between them. The CDR3 totals 14 residues. The CDR3 bases are TGTGCCAGCAGCCTCACCACGGGTACCGGGGAGCTGTTTTTT. Amino acid sequence: CASSLTTGTGELFF.

The rearrangement uses TRBV11-2 and TRBJ1-6; a weak D match, TRBD1 (6 bases). Germline CDR1 reads SGHAT; CDR2 reads FQNNGV. The CDR3 covers 16 residues. Trimming cost V 5 bases and J 9 bases, with 20 bases left between them. CDR3 coding DNA: TGTGCCAGCAGCGTCTACAGGGTCCAAACAGGTTCACCCCTCCACTTT. Its protein is CASSVYRVQTGSPLHF.

The chain joins TRBV5-4 to TRBJ2-7; D perhaps matches TRBD1 (6 bases). The CDR3 runs to 15 residues. Trimming removed 4 bases from V and 0 bases from J, with 14 bases in between. From germline, CDR1 is SGHNT and CDR2 YYREEE (reference sequence). The CDR3: CASSVRQASSYEQYF. DNA for the CDR3: TGTGCCAGCAGCGTTCGACAGGCAAGCTCCTACGAGCAGTACTTC.

This clone was seen repeatedly, ten times or more. This chain connects TRBV27 to TRBJ1-1; D is unresolved. Germline-derived CDR1 and CDR2 are MNHEY and SMNVEV (reference sequence). The CDR3 runs 12 residues. Trimming cost V 4 bases and J 8 bases, with 11 bases left between them. The CDR3 reads CASSSPSSEAFF. CDR3 coding DNA: TGTGCCAGCAGTTCGCCCAGTTCAGAAGCTTTCTTT.